These 21 T cell receptor beta chains were all obtained from the same sample, sequenced in a study of T-cell reconstitution after alpha-beta-depleted transplantation in children. Unique molecular identifiers were incorporated when the TCRbeta library was constructed. MiXCR was run by TCRdb on the PCR reads, yielding one entry per CDR3 protein. The top ten clones hold 2% to 2.5% of a sample with 490,000 or so distinct CDR3 sequences, 10% of them seen once. The sample consisted of PBMCs, taken before TCRalphabeta/CD19-depleted stem cell transplant. The source of these receptors is a child aged 2 to 10 with inherited bone marrow failure, due to receive a stem cell transplant.

The chain joins TRBV10-1 to TRBJ2-2, with a weak D call TRBD2 (5 bases). Germline values: CDR1 WNHNN, CDR2 SYGVQD (reference sequence). V lost 5 bases to trimming and J lost 6 bases, with 10 bases between them. This CDR3 spans 13 amino acids. CDR3 nucleotide sequence: TGCGCCAGCAGTACCAGAGCGGCCGGGGAGCTGTTTTTT. The encoded protein is CASSTRAAGELFF.

This clonotype was recorded many times. The rearrangement joins TRBV12-3 or TRBV12-4 to TRBJ1-4; no definite D call. CDR3 length: 11 amino acids. Trimming shortened V by 5 bases and J by 14 bases, and 12 bases separated the two germline ends. CDR3 nucleotides: TGTGCCAGCAGTCCCGACCAAGGGCTGTTTTTT. Amino acid sequence: CASSPDQGLFF.

This clonotype was counted ten times or more. The J gene is TRBJ2-2, the V gene TRBV5-4; 14 positions agree with TRBD2. Germline V CDR1 and CDR2: SGHNT, YYREEE (reference sequence). Unmatched junction bases numbered 7, after V lost 3 bases and J lost 0 bases. The CDR3 totals 19 residues. CDR3 loop: CASSSTGTSGSANTGELFF. The CDR3 nucleotides are TGTGCCAGCAGCTCCACCGGGACTAGCGGGAGCGCGAACACCGGGGAGCTGTTTTTT.

This clonotype was seen many times. This chain links TRBV30 with TRBJ2-1; 9 nucleotides match TRBD2. Looked up from germline, CDR1 is GTSNPN and CDR2 is SVGIG (reference sequence). The CDR3 contains 14 residues. V shed 2 bases, J shed 10 bases, and the junction held 9 bases outside the gene matches. The CDR3 DNA reads as TGTGCCTGGAGTACCGGGACTAGCCTGGTGGAGCAGTTCTTC. Translating it yields CAWSTGTSLVEQFF. Filled out from reference TRBV30 and TRBJ2-1, the complete variable domain reads SQTIHQWPATLVQPVGSPLSLECTVEGTSNPNLYWYRQAAGRGLQLLFYSVGIGQISSEVPQNLSASRPQDRQFILSSKKLLLSDSGFYLCAWSTGTSLVEQFFGPGTRLTVL.

V is TRBV20-1 and J is TRBJ1-2; D gene uncertain. Germline V gene data show CDR1 as DFQATT and CDR2 as SNEGSKA (reference sequence). V lost 0 bases and J 3 bases, leaving 23 bases between the germline ends. The CDR3 runs to 18 residues. CDR3 loop: CSARDMVSGTKSYYGYTF. The DNA for the CDR3 is TGCAGTGCTAGAGATATGGTGTCGGGCACAAAGTCCTACTATGGCTACACCTTC.

Regarding this clonotype: This could be a read error, since a much larger clone is one nucleotide away. The rearrangement uses TRBV5-6 and TRBJ2-7, with D perhaps matching TRBD1 or TRBD2 (5 bases each). CDR1 SGHDT and CDR2 YYEEEE come from the germline V gene. The CDR3 has 16 residues. Trimming stripped 2 bases from V and 4 bases from J, with 19 bases between. CDR3 in amino acids: CASSFPAPGPGYEQYF. CDR3 nucleotides: TGTGCCAGCAGCTTTCCCGCACCGGGACCGGGTTACGAGCAGTACTTC.

This clonotype was seen many times. The V and J genes are TRBV28 and TRBJ2-3; 8 positions agree with TRBD2. V dropped 4 bases and J dropped 4; count of bases not matched to a gene: 7. Germline V lookup: CDR1 MDHEN, CDR2 SYDVKM. CDR3 length equals 15 residues. CDR3 sequence reads: CASSSPGTRADTQYF. In nucleotides, the CDR3 is TGTGCCAGCAGTTCCCCCGGGACTAGGGCAGATACGCAGTATTTT.

This clonotype was detected many times. The V and J genes are TRBV28 and TRBJ2-1, with D tentatively TRBD2 (6 bases). Germline V lookup: CDR1 MDHEN, CDR2 SYDVKM. This CDR3 is built from 17 residues. Trimming shortened V by 7 bases and J by 7 bases, and 26 bases separated the two germline ends. The CDR3 here is CASIPLTTSYGENEQFF. CDR3 sequence (DNA): TGTGCCAGCATTCCGCTAACGACTAGTTATGGGGAAAATGAGCAGTTCTTC.

To note about this clonotype: Just one base apart from a much larger clone, this may be a read error. The rearrangement links TRBV20-1 to TRBJ2-2, with 7 bases that match TRBD2. Germline lookup yields CDR1 DFQATT and CDR2 SNEGSKA (reference sequence). The CDR3 length is 16 residues. The CDR3 region has the DNA TGCTGTGCTCCCCTTCTCACTAGCGAGAACACCGGGGAGCTGTTTTTT. As protein: CCAPLLTSENTGELFF.

This clonotype was counted at least ten times. The J gene is TRBJ2-7, the V gene TRBV6-1; D is undetermined. CDR3 length: 15 residues. Germline lookup yields CDR1 MNHNS and CDR2 SASEGT. Trimming pared 4 bases from V and 1 base from J, leaving 14 bases between. The CDR3 is CASSAAQSYSYEQYF. CDR3 nucleotides: TGTGCCAGCAGTGCGGCCCAGTCCTATTCCTACGAGCAGTACTTC.

To note about this clonotype: A much larger clone differs by one base, so this may be a read error. This chain links TRBV27 with TRBJ2-3, with D maybe TRBD1 (5 bases). Germline V lookup: CDR1 MNHEY, CDR2 SMNVEV (reference sequence). This CDR3 has 15 amino acids. The V end lost 3 bases, the J end lost 6 bases, and 16 bases lay between the germline ends. The CDR3 is CASSFPGQVGDTQYF. The CDR3 DNA follows: TGTGCCAGCAGTTTCCCAGGACAAGTGGGGGATACGCAGTATTTT.

This clonotype was seen at least ten times. The V call is TRBV24-1, the J call TRBJ2-7, with 8 bases that match TRBD1. This CDR3 spans 15 amino acids. After removal of 4 bases from V and 2 bases from J, the junction contained 6 bases not matched to a gene. Germline V gene lookup returns CDR1 KGHDR and CDR2 SFDVKD. The DNA of the CDR3 is TGTGCCACCAGTGACCCCGGACAGGGAGCCTACGAGCAGTACTTC. This gives the protein CATSDPGQGAYEQYF.

The table lists this clonotype with many counts. The chain recombines TRBV27 with TRBJ2-7, with TRBD2 matching over 9 bases. In germline, CDR1 is MNHEY, CDR2 SMNVEV (reference sequence). Trimming at V came to 8 bases and at J to 1 base, leaving 9 bases not matched to a gene. CDR3 length: 15 residues. CDR3 loop: CASSYSGSASYEQYF. CDR3 nucleotide sequence: TGTGCCAGCTCTTATAGCGGGAGTGCTTCCTACGAGCAGTACTTC.

This clonotype was counted at least ten times. The chain is built from TRBV29-1 and TRBJ2-1; D is ambiguous. CDR3 size: 12 residues. Germline CDR1 SQVTM, CDR2 ANQGSEA. V was cut by 1 base and J by 0 bases, with 1 base left in between. The CDR3 protein is CSVEGSYNEQFF. The CDR3 DNA reads as TGCAGCGTTGAAGGCTCCTACAATGAGCAGTTCTTC.

Comment on this clonotype: A read error may be the cause here, since a much bigger clone is one base away. The CDR3 region has the DNA TGTTCCAGCAGCTTAGGGTGGGGGGCTTACACTGAAGCTTTCTTT. Translating it yields CSSSLGWGAYTEAFF. J is TRBJ1-1 and V is TRBV7-9; tentative D call: TRBD1 (6 bases). CDR1 is SEHNR, CDR2 FQNEAQ, per germline (reference sequence). The CDR3 consists of 15 residues. Filled out from reference TRBV7-9 and TRBJ1-1, the complete variable domain reads DTGVSQNPRHKITKRGQNVTFRCDPISEHNRLYWYRQTLGQGPEFLTYFQNEAQLEKSRLLSDRFSAERPKGSFSTLEIQRTEQGDSAMYLCSSSLGWGAYTEAFFGQGTRLTVV.

This clonotype was counted ten times or more. The V call is TRBV2, the J call TRBJ1-1, with D perhaps matching TRBD1 (5 bases). The CDR3 extends over 16 amino acids. With 5 bases removed from V and 1 base from J, the gap between germline ends came to 17 bases. From germline, CDR1 is SNHLY and CDR2 FYNNEI. CDR3 in DNA: TGTGCCAGCAGTAGACGACAGTCCTCTTGGAACACTGAAGCTTTCTTT. As protein: CASSRRQSSWNTEAFF.

In its sample, this clonotype was seen many times. The J gene is TRBJ1-5, the V gene TRBV20-1; tentative D call: TRBD1 (6 bases). Trimming cost V 2 bases and J 6 bases, with 11 bases left between them. The germline V gene encodes CDR1 DFQATT and CDR2 SNEGSKA (reference sequence). The CDR3 covers 13 residues. The CDR3 DNA sequence: TGCAGTGCTAGAAGGGGGAAAGTTCAGCCCCAGCATTTT. The encoded protein is CSARRGKVQPQHF.

Concerning this clonotype: A much larger clone lies a single base off, so this may be a read error. This chain uses TRBV10-3 with TRBJ2-1; no firm D call. Trimming took off 4 bases at V and 0 bases at J, with 19 bases between the two ends. The CDR3 covers 18 residues. Germline CDR1 is ENHRY and CDR2 is SYGVKD. The CDR3 region is CAISGISRRQRSYNEQFF. The DNA for the CDR3 is TGTGCCATCAGTGGGATCAGCCGGCGTCAGCGCTCCTACAATGAGCAGTTCTTC.

This rearrangement joins TRBV3-1 to TRBJ2-3; 8 positions agree with TRBD2. After removal of 4 bases from V and 6 bases from J, the junction contained 9 bases not matched to a gene. The CDR3 is made up of 15 amino acids. Germline CDR1 LGHDT, CDR2 YNNKEL (reference sequence). The CDR3 protein is CASSRSGLGIDTQYF. The CDR3 nucleotides are TGTGCCAGCAGCCGTTCGGGACTAGGCATCGATACGCAGTATTTT.

There are many counts of this clonotype. The genes are TRBV9 and TRBJ2-2; 9 nucleotides match TRBD2. Germline-derived CDR1 and CDR2 are SGDLS and YYNGEE. The ends lost 0 bases at V and 3 bases at J; junction bases unmatched: 3. This CDR3 spans 16 amino acids. This CDR3 reads CASSVVAGGHTGELFF. The CDR3 DNA is TGTGCCAGCAGCGTAGTGGCGGGAGGGCACACCGGGGAGCTGTTTTTT.

A remark on this clonotype: A much larger clone differs by one base, so this may be a read error. The DNA of the CDR3 is TGTGACAGCAGTGGGTGGAGTGGGAAGTACTACGAGCAGTACTTC. This translates into CDSSGWSGKYYEQYF. The genes are TRBV27 and TRBJ2-7; D unclear. Germline V gene data show CDR1 as MNHEY and CDR2 as SMNVEV (reference sequence). CDR3 length: 15 amino acids.